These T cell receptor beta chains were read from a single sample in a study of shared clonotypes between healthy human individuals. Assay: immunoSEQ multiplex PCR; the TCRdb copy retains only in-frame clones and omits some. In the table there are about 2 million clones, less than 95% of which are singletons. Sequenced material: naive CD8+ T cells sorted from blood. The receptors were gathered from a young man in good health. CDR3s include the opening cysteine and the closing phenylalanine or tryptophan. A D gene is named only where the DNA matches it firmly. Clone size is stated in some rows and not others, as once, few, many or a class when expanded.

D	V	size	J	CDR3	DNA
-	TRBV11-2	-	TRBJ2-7	CASRLGGGNYEQYF	TGTGCCAGCCGCTTAGGGGGAGGAAACTACGAGCAGTACTTC
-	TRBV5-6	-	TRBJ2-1	CKKNITYNEQFF	TGTAAAAAGAATATCACCTACAATGAGCAGTTCTTC
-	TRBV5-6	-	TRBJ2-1	CASSSGGRPEQFF	TGTGCCAGCAGCTCTGGGGGGCGGCCTGAGCAGTTCTTC
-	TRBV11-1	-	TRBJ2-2	CASSSNRDAGELFF	TGTGCCAGCAGCTCAAATAGAGACGCCGGGGAGCTGTTTTTT
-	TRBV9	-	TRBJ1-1	CASSPNGAGTEAFF	TGTGCCAGCAGCCCTAACGGGGCAGGGACTGAAGCTTTCTTT
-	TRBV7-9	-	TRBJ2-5	CASSPAQETQYF	TGTGCCAGCAGCCCCGCCCAAGAGACCCAGTACTTC
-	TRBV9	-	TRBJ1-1	CASSVAPTATNTEAFF	TGTGCCAGCAGCGTAGCCCCGACAGCGACGAACACTGAAGCTTTCTTT
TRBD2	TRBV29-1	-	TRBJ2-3	CSVPRGLAGGPPSWGTDTQYF	TGCAGCGTTCCTCGAGGACTAGCGGGAGGGCCTCCTTCTTGGGGCACAGATACGCAGTATTTT
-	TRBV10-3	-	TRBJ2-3	CAIIEDSTDTQYF	TGTGCCATCATCGAGGATAGCACAGATACGCAGTATTTT
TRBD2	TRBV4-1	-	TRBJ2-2	CASSQEGLAGTGELFF	TGCGCCAGCAGCCAAGAGGGACTAGCGGGAACCGGGGAGCTGTTTTTT
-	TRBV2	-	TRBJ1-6	CASSEPGYNSPLHF	TGTGCCAGCAGTGAACCGGGCTATAATTCACCCCTCCACTTT
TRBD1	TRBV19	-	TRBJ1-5	CASSIGGRGREPQHF	TGTGCCAGTAGTATAGGGGGCAGGGGGCGGGAGCCCCAGCATTTT
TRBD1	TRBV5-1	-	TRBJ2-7	CASSKGQGGEQYF	TGCGCCAGCAGCAAAGGACAGGGCGGGGAGCAGTACTTC
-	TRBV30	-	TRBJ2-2	CAWSSGAAGELFF	TGTGCCTGGAGTTCTGGAGCGGCCGGGGAGCTGTTTTTT
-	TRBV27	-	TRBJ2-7	CASSWKGNYEQYF	TGTGCCAGCAGTTGGAAAGGTAACTACGAGCAGTACTTC
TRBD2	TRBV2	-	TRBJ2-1	CASSEGTSGRDNEQFF	TGTGCCAGCAGTGAGGGCACTAGCGGGAGGGATAATGAGCAGTTCTTC
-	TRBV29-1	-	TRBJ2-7	CSVKDYEQYF	TGCAGCGTTAAAGACTACGAGCAGTACTTC
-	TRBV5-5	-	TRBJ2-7	CASHLPDSYEQYF	TGTGCCAGCCACCTTCCGGACAGCTACGAGCAGTACTTC
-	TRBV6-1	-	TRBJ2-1	CASSHADGYNEQFF	TGTGCCAGCAGCCACGCGGACGGATACAATGAGCAGTTCTTC
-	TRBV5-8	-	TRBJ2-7	CASSSGTIRTGEQYF	TGTGCCAGCAGCTCGGGGACAATACGGACCGGCGAGCAGTACTTC
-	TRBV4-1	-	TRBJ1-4	CASSQEGGQGEKLFF	TGCGCCAGCAGCCAAGAGGGGGGGCAGGGTGAAAAACTGTTTTTT
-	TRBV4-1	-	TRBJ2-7	CASSQGPSASSYEQYF	TGCGCCAGCAGCCAAGGCCCGTCCGCTAGCTCCTACGAGCAGTACTTC
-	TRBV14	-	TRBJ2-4	CASSQDGGMIQYF	TGTGCCAGCAGCCAAGATGGGGGGATGATTCAGTACTTC
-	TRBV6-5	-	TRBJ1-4	CASATRGINEKLFF	TGTGCCAGCGCCACCCGAGGGATTAATGAAAAACTGTTTTTT
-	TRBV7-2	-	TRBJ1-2	CASSLDGEGTSYGYTF	TGTGCCAGCAGCTTAGACGGCGAGGGTACGAGCTATGGCTACACCTTC
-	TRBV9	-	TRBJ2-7	CASSVGSYEQYF	TGTGCCAGCAGCGTAGGATCCTACGAGCAGTACTTC
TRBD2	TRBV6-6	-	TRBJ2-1	CASRPTTSGGANEQFF	TGTGCCAGCAGGCCCACGACTAGCGGGGGGGCTAATGAGCAGTTCTTC
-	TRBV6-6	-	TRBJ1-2	CASSYSSPGPNYGYTF	TGTGCCAGCAGTTACTCGAGTCCAGGGCCCAACTATGGCTACACCTTC
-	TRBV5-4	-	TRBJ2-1	CASSMDAYNEQFF	TGTGCCAGCAGCATGGACGCATACAATGAGCAGTTCTTC
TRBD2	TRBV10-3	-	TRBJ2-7	CAISGGGGTPYEQYF	TGTGCCATCAGTGGGGGGGGAGGGACCCCCTACGAGCAGTACTTC
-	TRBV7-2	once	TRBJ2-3	CASSLVSDTQYF	TGTGCCAGCAGCTTAGTTTCGGATACGCAGTATTTT
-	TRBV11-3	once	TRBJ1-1	CASSLAGFVGVGAFF	TGTGCCAGCAGCTTAGCCGGGTTCGTAGGGGTTGGAGCTTTCTTT
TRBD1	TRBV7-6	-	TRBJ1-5	CASSLSPGGLNQPQHF	TGTGCCAGCAGCTTATCCCCAGGGGGCCTCAATCAGCCCCAGCATTTT
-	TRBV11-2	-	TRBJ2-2	CASSSGVPGELFF	TGTGCCAGCAGCTCGGGGGTTCCCGGGGAGCTGTTTTTT
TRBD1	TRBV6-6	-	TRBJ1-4	CASSPDRGLEKLFF	TGTGCCAGCAGTCCGGACAGGGGGCTGGAAAAACTGTTTTTT
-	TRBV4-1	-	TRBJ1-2	CASSPGNREPRNGYTF	TGCGCCAGCAGCCCTGGTAACAGGGAGCCGCGGAATGGCTACACCTTC
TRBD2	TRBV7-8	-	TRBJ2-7	CASSGTGLAALYEQYF	TGTGCCAGCAGCGGGACGGGACTAGCGGCCCTCTACGAGCAGTACTTC
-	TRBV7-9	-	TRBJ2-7	CASSLPSAPYEQYF	TGTGCCAGCAGCCTTCCTAGCGCCCCCTACGAGCAGTACTTC
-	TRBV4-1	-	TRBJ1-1	CASSPGGNTEAFF	TGCGCCAGCAGCCCCGGGGGTAACACTGAAGCTTTCTTT
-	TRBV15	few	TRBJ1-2	CATSSRQNYGYTF	TGTGCCACCAGCAGTCGCCAAAACTATGGCTACACCTTC
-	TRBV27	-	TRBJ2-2	CASSYRDGATGELFF	TGTGCCAGCAGTTACCGGGACGGGGCGACCGGGGAGCTGTTTTTT
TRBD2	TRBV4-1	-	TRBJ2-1	CASSQDLGPSGVPNEQFF	TGCGCCAGCAGCCAAGATCTCGGTCCTAGCGGGGTCCCCAATGAGCAGTTCTTC
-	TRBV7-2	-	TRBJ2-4	CASSSMTTAVAKNIQYF	TGTGCCAGCAGCTCGATGACTACAGCGGTAGCCAAAAACATTCAGTACTTC
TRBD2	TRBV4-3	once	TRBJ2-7	CASSKLAGGDEQYF	TGCGCCAGCAGTAAATTAGCGGGAGGGGACGAGCAGTACTTC
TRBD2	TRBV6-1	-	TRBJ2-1	CASSPTSGPLNEQFF	TGTGCCAGCAGTCCGACTAGCGGGCCTCTCAATGAGCAGTTCTTC
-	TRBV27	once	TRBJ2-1	CASRVLAGYNEQFF	TGTGCCAGCAGGGTACTAGCTGGTTACAATGAGCAGTTCTTC
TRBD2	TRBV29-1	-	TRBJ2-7	CSVVSGRAPPYEQYF	TGCAGCGTCGTTAGCGGGAGGGCCCCCCCCTACGAGCAGTACTTC
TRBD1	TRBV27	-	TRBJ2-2	CASSPGTGFGELFF	TGTGCCAGCAGTCCCGGGACAGGATTCGGGGAGCTGTTTTTT
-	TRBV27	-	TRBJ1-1	CASSSKVNTEAFF	TGTGCCAGCAGTTCTAAAGTGAACACTGAAGCTTTCTTT